The next 18 T cell receptor beta chains were all read from a single sample in a study of T cells in Graves' hyperthyroidism and ophthalmopathy. The source material, RNA transcripts, was used to amplify TCR beta CDR3 regions. The TCR CDR3 was amplified in a first-round RT-PCR using the HTBI primer set. TCRdb called the multiplex PCR reads again in MiXCR, with one record for every CDR3 protein. Of over 700,000 distinct CDR3 sequences detected, around 38% appear once; the ten largest clones hold 7.5% to 9.5%. Sequenced: blood. The receptors were sampled from a young man with Graves' hyperthyroidism.

The chain links TRBV7-2 to TRBJ2-7; 7 bases are shared with TRBD2. The CDR3 has 14 residues. CDR1 SGHTA and CDR2 FQGNSA come from the germline V gene. The V gene end was trimmed by 7 bases and the J gene end by 3 bases; junction bases not matched to a gene: 9. The CDR3 loop reads CASTTDGGNYEQYF. CDR3 sequence (DNA): TGTGCCAGCACTACGGACGGGGGGAACTACGAGCAGTACTTC. Using reference TRBV7-2 and TRBJ2-7 for the parts outside the CDR3, the full variable domain is GAGVSQSPSNKVTEKGKDVELRCDPISGHTALYWYRQSLGQGLEFLIYFQGNSAPDKSGLPSDRFSAERTGGSVSTLTIQRTQQEDSAVYLCASTTDGGNYEQYFGPGTRLTVT.

The chain links TRBV11-2 to TRBJ1-3; D is undetermined. Per germline, CDR1 SGHAT and CDR2 FQNNGV. Trimming removed 0 bases from V and 9 bases from J, with 15 bases in between. CDR3 length: 15 amino acids. The DNA for the CDR3 is TGTGCCAGCAGCTTAGACCGCGGACCAGGTGGCACCATATATTTT. It translates to CASSLDRGPGGTIYF.

This clonotype has a count of ten or more. This chain uses TRBV19 with TRBJ1-1; 7 nucleotides align to TRBD1. This CDR3 comprises 14 residues. Germline V CDR1 and CDR2: LNHDA, SQIVND (reference sequence). The V and J ends lost 3 bases and 1 base, in that order; junction bases with no gene match: 2. The CDR3 bases are TGTGCCAGTAGTATCAGGGGGACGAACACTGAAGCTTTCTTT. Translating gives CASSIRGTNTEAFF.

V is TRBV7-2 and J is TRBJ1-2; D unclear. The CDR3 totals 14 residues. Trimming stripped 0 bases from V and 9 bases from J, with 14 bases between. Germline CDR1 is SGHTA and CDR2 is FQGNSA. The CDR3 loop reads CASSLASSGSRYTF. The CDR3 DNA follows: TGTGCCAGCAGCTTAGCCTCTAGCGGGAGCCGCTACACCTTC. The full variable domain, rest sourced from reference TRBV7-2 and TRBJ1-2, is GAGVSQSPSNKVTEKGKDVELRCDPISGHTALYWYRQSLGQGLEFLIYFQGNSAPDKSGLPSDRFSAERTGGSVSTLTIQRTQQEDSAVYLCASSLASSGSRYTFGSGTRLTVV.

The chain links TRBV20-1 to TRBJ1-5, with D unclear. Germline loops: CDR1 DFQATT, CDR2 SNEGSKA (reference sequence). CDR3 length: 14 residues. V was trimmed by 5 bases and J by 2 bases, leaving 13 bases between them. The CDR3 loop reads CSASNGGRNQPQHF. The CDR3 DNA sequence: TGCAGTGCTTCGAATGGAGGGCGCAATCAGCCCCAGCATTTT.

The sample holds many counts of this clonotype. The rearrangement uses TRBV29-1 and TRBJ1-1; D not certain. The CDR3 extends over 11 amino acids. CDR1 and CDR2 from the germline V gene are SQVTM and ANQGSEA. V lost 6 bases and J lost 4, with 9 bases in between. The CDR3 bases are TGCAGCGTGGTCGAGTTCACTGAAGCTTTCTTT. Protein sequence: CSVVEFTEAFF. Combining the CDR3 with reference TRBV29-1 and TRBJ1-1 gives the whole variable domain SAVISQKPSRDICQRGTSLTIQCQVDSQVTMMFWYRQQPGQSLTLIATANQGSEATYESGFVIDKFPISRPNLTFSTLTVSNMSPEDSSIYLCSVVEFTEAFFGQGTRLTVV.

This clonotype was seen ten or more times. The chain carries TRBV5-6 and TRBJ2-7, with 8 bases matching TRBD1. Germline values: CDR1 SGHDT, CDR2 YYEEEE. The CDR3 loop spans 13 amino acids. Unmatched junction bases numbered 6, after V lost 3 bases and J lost 7 bases. CDR3 amino acids: CASSSDRVGEQYF. DNA for the CDR3: TGTGCCAGCAGCTCGGACAGGGTGGGGGAGCAGTACTTC.

This clonotype came up once. Possible read error: a much larger clone is one base away. This rearrangement joins TRBV7-1 to TRBJ2-5; D not certain. TRBV7-1 is assigned to the ORF class and has an uncertain function. The CDR3 is 11 amino acids. CDR3 in DNA: TGTGCCAGCATCTCATTAGAGACCCAGTACTTC. Translated: CASISLETQYF.

The genes are TRBV2 and TRBJ2-5, with a weak D call TRBD1 (6 bases). V lost 4 bases and J 1 base, leaving 16 bases between the germline ends. Per germline, CDR1 SNHLY and CDR2 FYNNEI. This CDR3 has 16 amino acids. In nucleotides, the CDR3 is TGTGCCAGCAGTGCTTTGACCGGGACACTCCAAGAGACCCAGTACTTC. Encoded protein: CASSALTGTLQETQYF.

This clonotype has at least ten counts. The chain is built from TRBV7-8 and TRBJ2-7; tentative D call: TRBD2 (5 bases). From germline, CDR1 is SGHVS and CDR2 FQNEAQ. Trimming left V 2 bases short and J 6 bases short, with 17 bases between. The CDR3 has 15 residues. The CDR3 DNA reads TGTGCCAGCAGCTTAAGGCGGTGGAGGTATAGCGAGCAGTACTTC. Amino acid sequence: CASSLRRWRYSEQYF.

J is TRBJ2-5 and V is TRBV4-1; 9 nucleotides align to TRBD2. The CDR3 runs 15 residues. The trim removed 3 bases at V and 3 bases at J, leaving 5 bases unmatched. CDR1 and CDR2 from the germline V gene are MGHRA and YSYEKL. CDR3 in amino acids: CASSHDGTSKETQYF. The CDR3 DNA reads TGCGCCAGCAGCCACGACGGGACTAGCAAAGAGACCCAGTACTTC.

V and J are TRBV12-3 or TRBV12-4 and TRBJ2-5; 8 nucleotides agree with TRBD1. Trimming took 6 bases from V and 4 from J; bases not matched to a gene: 10. The CDR3 consists of 15 residues. The CDR3 DNA follows: TGTGCCAGCAGCACGACAGGGGTCCTGGGAGAGACCCAGTACTTC. It encodes CASSTTGVLGETQYF.

For this clonotype: One end of the junction varies from germline; a read error may be responsible. The chain is built from TRBV7-7 and TRBJ2-5, with a possible D match to TRBD2 (5 bases). CDR3 length equals 15 residues. The germline CDR1 and CDR2 sequences are SSHAT and FNYEAQ (reference sequence). The CDR3 region has the DNA TGTGCTAGCAGCCTGGGAGAGGCACTCCAAGAGACCCAGTACTTC. Its translation is CASSLGEALQETQYF. Drawing the rest from reference TRBV7-7 and TRBJ2-5, the complete variable domain is GAGVSQSPRYKVTKRGQDVTLRCDPISSHATLYWYQQALGQGPEFLTYFNYEAQPDKSGLPSDRFSAERPEGSISTLTIQRTEQRDSAMYRCASSLGEALQETQYFGPGTRLLVL.

This clonotype was found a few times. The chain employs TRBV7-9 and TRBJ2-5; 10 nucleotides line up with TRBD2. V gave up 5 bases and J gave up 5 bases; unmatched junction bases: 5. Germline values: CDR1 SEHNR, CDR2 FQNEAQ (reference sequence). The CDR3 is made up of 14 amino acids. The CDR3 nucleotides read TGTGCCAGCAGCCCGACTAGCGGGTTGGAGACCCAGTACTTC. It is translated as CASSPTSGLETQYF.

This clonotype was seen repeatedly, ten times or more. V usage is TRBV5-8 and J usage is TRBJ1-1; a weak D match, TRBD1 (5 bases). CDR1 is SGHTS and CDR2 is YDEGEE in the germline V gene. V lost 0 bases to trimming and J lost 10 bases, with 7 bases between them. The CDR3 sequence is 11 residues long. The CDR3: CASSLAGTAFF. CDR3 nucleotides: TGTGCCAGCAGCTTGGCAGGGACAGCTTTCTTT.

V gene TRBV7-9 combines with J gene TRBJ2-7; D might be TRBD1 or TRBD2, each matching 5 bases. The CDR3 is 12 amino acids. The V end lost 1 base, the J end lost 9 bases, and 10 bases lay between the germline ends. Per the germline V gene, CDR1 is SEHNR and CDR2 is FQNEAQ (reference sequence). The CDR3 loop is CASSLGDLGQYF. The DNA for the CDR3 is TGTGCCAGCAGCTTAGGGGACCTCGGGCAGTACTTC.

A word on this clonotype: A much larger clone sits a single nucleotide away, making a read error possible. The chain combines TRBV20-1 with TRBJ1-5; D gene uncertain. The germline CDR1 and CDR2 sequences are DFQATT and SNEGSKA (reference sequence). V lost 8 bases, J lost 4 bases, and 15 bases lay in between. This CDR3 comprises 13 residues. CDR3 sequence reads: CSPKHGGNQPQHF. CDR3 coding DNA: TGCAGTCCCAAACACGGTGGGAATCAGCCCCAGCATTTT.

The chain uses TRBV6-5 and TRBJ1-1; D gene unclear. Germline assignment: CDR1 MNHEY and CDR2 SVGAGI. The CDR3 is made up of 14 amino acids. The V end lost 5 bases, the J end lost 1 base, and 11 bases lay between the germline ends. This chain's CDR3 is CASSNPISNTEAFF. As DNA, the CDR3 is TGTGCCAGCAGTAACCCCATCTCGAACACTGAAGCTTTCTTT.